Sequencing of this T cell receptor beta chain was carried out in a study of T cells in Graves' hyperthyroidism and ophthalmopathy. Broader study findings: Patients with ophthalmopathy were separated from those with stable hyperthyroidism by a 13 V-J model. Blood also contained most expanded thyroid clonotypes above 0.001. Ophthalmopathy was predicted by the model a median of approximately 6 months ahead of onset.

The CDR3 regions of TCR beta were amplified from RNA transcripts. First-round RT-PCR of the TCR CDR3 relied on the HTBI primer set. TCRdb reanalysed the multiplex PCR reads using MiXCR and keeps one entry per CDR3 protein. The table records roughly 500,000 distinct CDR3 sequences, around 50% of them present only once. Orbital computed tomography and thyroid ultrasound, together with serum TRAb and thyroxine and clinical symptoms, were used for diagnoses. The CDR3 sequence is 11 residues long. V was pared by 10 bases and J by 8 bases, with 14 bases between. The germline gives CDR1 LNHDA, CDR2 SQIVND (reference sequence). A remark on this clonotype: The antigen is undetermined.

The chain links TRBV19 to TRBJ1-2; no clear D. The sequencing sample was made of peripheral blood or thyroid tissue (not recorded which). The source is an adult woman with Graves' disease, either hyperthyroidism or ophthalmopathy (not recorded which). The CDR3 sequence: CATQTFGGYTF. As DNA, the CDR3 is TGTGCCACTCAAACCTTCGGAGGCTACACCTTC.